This is a list of T cell receptor beta chains from one sample in a study of blood T cell repertoires in COVID-19. Clones were sequenced by immunoSEQ multiplex PCR, and TCRdb holds only the in-frame ones, with some missing. This table holds 200,000 to 250,000 clones, almost 90% found once. Sequencing used PBMCs or T cells enriched from blood (not recorded which). These receptors came from a man aged 25 to 40 who had been exposed to COVID-19. Both conserved end residues are part of each CDR3. D genes are given only for firm matches.

d_call cdr3_length j_call v_call cdr3_nt cdr3_aa
NA 15 TRBJ2-1 TRBV5-1 TGCGCCAGCAGCTTGAATGGGCACCAAAGCAATGAGCAGTTCTTC CASSLNGHQSNEQFF
NA 13 TRBJ1-1 TRBV5-4 TGTGCCAGCAGACAGGGCGGGAACACTGAAGCTTTCTTT CASRQGGNTEAFF
NA 12 TRBJ1-5 TRBV12-3/TRBV12-4 TGTGCCAGCAGCCCCCCCAGTCAGCCCCAGCATTTT CASSPPSQPQHF
NA 13 TRBJ1-3 TRBV30 TGTGCCTGGAGTACGCGGAGTGGAAACACCATATATTTT CAWSTRSGNTIYF
NA 14 TRBJ2-2 TRBV5-1 TGCGCCAGCAGCTCCCTACCGAACACCGGGGAGCTGTTTTTT CASSSLPNTGELFF
NA 12 TRBJ1-1 TRBV4-1 TGCGCCACCTCGGGAGACCTCCTTGAAGCTTTCTTT CATSGDLLEAFF
TRBD2 14 TRBJ2-7 TRBV6-1 TGTGCCAGCAGAGGTAGCGGGGGGGACTACGAGCAGTACTTC CASRGSGGDYEQYF
TRBD2 16 TRBJ2-5 TRBV9 TGTGCCAGCAGCGTAGTTAGCGGGGGCCGACAAGAGACCCAGTACTTC CASSVVSGGRQETQYF
TRBD1 15 TRBJ2-5 TRBV14 TGTGCCAGCAGCCGTATAGAGACAGGGTTGGAGACCCAGTACTTC CASSRIETGLETQYF
TRBD1 17 TRBJ2-2 TRBV7-2 TGTGCCAGCAGCCCAAGTACGGGACAGGGCGGCACCGGGGAGCTGTTTTTT CASSPSTGQGGTGELFF